This T cell receptor beta chain was captured in a study of liver allograft versus peripheral blood T cells (dated by TCRdb to the early 2020s). Regarding the study in general: In liver transplant recipients, the study looked at T cell receptor repertoires in the peripheral blood and set them against the repertoires found within the transplanted livers. The paper's findings and limits, for the study overall: According to the report, the T cell receptor repertoires detected in peripheral blood were different from the repertoires found inside liver allografts.

Sequenced on an Illumina MiSeq. Using fastp at Q25 and MiXCR, TCRdb reprocessed the public reads and kept productive beta chains. Rows are combined by CDR3 protein, so each entry shows the most common genes and DNA. Across this sample there are about 13,000 distinct CDR3 sequences, with under 20% seen only once. Clones ranked in the top ten supply 1.5% to 2.5% of the sample. This clonotype is regarded as medium-sized (0.01 to 0.1%). This clone's antigen is unknown. Base qualities are not at hand, and no much larger clone is one base apart. Measured from the cysteine to the phenylalanine, the CDR3 is 12 residues long. CDR3 DNA only is kept here, 36 bases in frame from base 1. V loses 6 bases at its end and J loses 8 bases; junction bases beyond the gene matches: 3. Per the germline V gene, MNHEY is the CDR1 and SVGEGT is the CDR2.

The rearrangement combines TRBV6-2 or TRBV6-3 with TRBJ2-2; 7 central nucleotides agree with TRBD1. The receptor's source is a human patient who had a liver transplant. Where a transplant has occurred, the graft donor may have supplied some of the T cells. The DNA sequence reads TGTGCCAGCAGCCGACAGGGAGGGGAGCTGTTTTTT. It specifies CASSRQGGELFF.